One sample yielded the 31 T cell receptor beta chains listed below, sequenced in a study of shared clonotypes between healthy human individuals. The method was immunoSEQ multiplex PCR; TCRdb's version includes in-frame clones alone and lacks a portion of them. Of 2 million to 3 million clones listed, 93% are singletons. The sample comprised naive CD4+ T cells from PBMCs. Specified subset: CD45RA+ positively selected. These receptors all come from a man between 18 and 35 years old in good health. Some clones in this sample may be carry-over from other donors' samples.

CDR3 DNA sequence: TGTGCCAGCAGCATAAACATAGCGGGAGAGGAGACCCAGTACTTC. It is translated as CASSINIAGEETQYF. The chain uses TRBV7-9 and TRBJ2-5, with 9 bases matching TRBD2. This CDR3 comprises 15 residues. Germline values: CDR1 SEHNR, CDR2 FQNEAQ (reference sequence). With V trimmed by 5 bases and J by 5 bases, 9 bases remained unmatched.

The chain recombines TRBV4-1 with TRBJ1-4, with D unresolved. Per the germline V gene, CDR1 is MGHRA and CDR2 is YSYEKL. The CDR3 contains 13 residues. Trimming removed 3 bases from V and 8 bases from J, with 10 bases in between. DNA for the CDR3: TGCGCCAGCAGCCACCCCCCTGGCGAAAAACTGTTTTTT. Translated, it gives CASSHPPGEKLFF.

In DNA form, the CDR3 reads TGTGCCAGCGCTTCGGGACTCACAGATACGCAGTATTTT. It translates to CASASGLTDTQYF. V usage is TRBV19 and J usage is TRBJ2-3; a possible D gene is TRBD2 (6 bases). This CDR3 comprises 13 residues. V was pared by 9 bases and J by 2 bases, with 12 bases between. Germline V lookup: CDR1 LNHDA, CDR2 SQIVND (reference sequence).

This chain joins TRBV2 and TRBJ2-7; 11 nucleotides match TRBD1. Germline trimming cut 5 bases from V and 4 bases from J; bases unmatched to any gene: 4. The CDR3 covers 14 residues. The germline V gene encodes CDR1 SNHLY and CDR2 FYNNEI. CDR3 DNA: TGTGCCAGCAGTAAGGACAGGGGGCCGTACGAGCAGTACTTC. Translated: CASSKDRGPYEQYF.

V and J are TRBV2 and TRBJ2-5; the D is unclear. The CDR3 has 11 amino acids. V was shortened by 7 bases and J by 5 bases, with 8 bases between the two germline ends. Germline V gives CDR1 SNHLY, CDR2 FYNNEI. The CDR3 sequence: CASKGWETQYF. As DNA, the CDR3 is TGTGCCAGCAAGGGTTGGGAGACCCAGTACTTC.

The CDR3 coding sequence is TGTGCCAGCACCCAGGGGTGGGATGGCTACACCTTC. This encodes CASTQGWDGYTF. The V call is TRBV6-5, the J call TRBJ1-2, with D possibly TRBD1 on 6 matching bases. The CDR3 covers 12 residues. The germline gives CDR1 MNHEY, CDR2 SVGAGI. V lost 7 bases, J lost 6 bases, and 12 bases lay in between.

This chain uses TRBV9 with TRBJ2-5; the match to TRBD2 covers 13 bases. V lost 4 bases to trimming and J lost 5 bases; unmatched junction nucleotides: 8. The CDR3 is made up of 16 amino acids. CDR1 and CDR2 from the germline V gene are SGDLS and YYNGEE. CDR3 bases: TGTGCCAGCAGCCCTCGGACTAGCGGGAGTCGCGAGACCCAGTACTTC. It is translated as CASSPRTSGSRETQYF.

This clone was detected only once. The chain recombines TRBV7-9 with TRBJ1-4; TRBD1 is a possible D gene (6 bases). The ends were cut back, 5 bases at V and 10 bases at J, with 17 bases in the middle. The CDR3 totals 14 residues. Germline V gene data show CDR1 as SEHNR and CDR2 as FQNEAQ (reference sequence). CDR3 loop: CASSPGAADGKLFF. For the CDR3, the DNA is TGTGCCAGCAGCCCGGGGGCGGCGGACGGAAAACTGTTTTTT.

Concerning this clone: At the DNA level, this CDR3 is encoded by other sequences in the same sample as well. The chain has TRBV28 and TRBJ2-5; D is unresolved. Germline CDR1 is MDHEN and CDR2 is SYDVKM. Trimming cost V 3 bases and J 2 bases, with 7 bases left between them. CDR3 length equals 13 residues. CDR3 coding DNA: TGTGCCAGCAGTTTGGGCACTCAAGAGACCCAGTACTTC. The encoded protein is CASSLGTQETQYF.

This chain joins TRBV28 and TRBJ2-2; no reliable D call. This CDR3 contains 14 residues. Germline CDR1 and CDR2: MDHEN and SYDVKM. The ends were cut back, 8 bases at V and 0 bases at J, with 10 bases in the middle. The CDR3 protein is CASRRTTNTGELFF. CDR3 nucleotide sequence: TGTGCCAGCCGCAGAACCACGAACACCGGGGAGCTGTTTTTT.

The rearrangement joins TRBV19 to TRBJ2-5; maybe TRBD1 (5 bases). CDR1 LNHDA and CDR2 SQIVND come from the germline V gene (reference sequence). The CDR3 spans 13 residues. With 5 bases removed from V and 4 bases from J, the gap between germline ends came to 11 bases. This chain's CDR3 is CASSQTEGETQYF. CDR3 bases: TGTGCCAGTAGTCAGACAGAAGGAGAGACCCAGTACTTC.

The chain is built from TRBV4-3 and TRBJ2-6, with unresolved D. V was trimmed by 1 base and J by 0 bases, leaving 7 bases between them. Germline V gene data show CDR1 as LGHNA and CDR2 as YSLEER. This CDR3 comprises 16 residues. The CDR3 sequence: CASSQGVRSGANVLTF. The CDR3 DNA reads TGCGCCAGCAGCCAAGGGGTTCGCTCTGGGGCCAACGTCCTGACTTTC.

This chain joins TRBV19 and TRBJ1-2; tentative D call: TRBD1 (5 bases). The CDR3 is 14 amino acids. The V end was cut by 2 bases, the J end by 3 bases, with 10 bases between. Germline V gene data show CDR1 as LNHDA and CDR2 as SQIVND (reference sequence). CDR3 amino acids: CASSIRRVDYGYTF. In DNA form, the CDR3 reads TGTGCCAGTAGTATACGCAGGGTGGACTATGGCTACACCTTC.

The chain is built from TRBV2 and TRBJ2-3; 13 bases are shared with TRBD2. V dropped 3 bases and J dropped 3; count of bases not matched to a gene: 15. The CDR3 sequence is 20 residues long. Germline loops: CDR1 SNHLY, CDR2 FYNNEI. In nucleotides, the CDR3 is TGTGCCAGCAGTGACGGACTAGCGGGAGTTTCTGTGGTAGGGACAGATACGCAGTATTTT. Translating it yields CASSDGLAGVSVVGTDTQYF.

Details on this clone: The same CDR3 is also encoded by other DNA sequences in this sample. This rearrangement joins TRBV5-1 to TRBJ2-3; D not resolved. Looked up from germline, CDR1 is SGHRS and CDR2 is YFSETQ. Trimming shortened V by 1 base and J by 2 bases, and 11 bases separated the two germline ends. The CDR3 totals 15 residues. CDR3 coding DNA: TGCGCCAGCAGCTTGCTCCTCTCGACCACAGATACGCAGTATTTT. Residues: CASSLLLSTTDTQYF.

The rearrangement links TRBV5-1 to TRBJ2-1; 12 bases agree with TRBD2. Unmatched junction bases numbered 17, after V lost 2 bases and J lost 14 bases. Germline V lookup: CDR1 SGHRS, CDR2 YFSETQ. This CDR3 has 17 residues. The CDR3 nucleotides are TGCGCCAGCAGCTTCGAAAATCTAGCGGGAGGGCCCGAAATAGAGTTCTTC. It translates to CASSFENLAGGPEIEFF. The full variable domain, completed using reference TRBV5-1 and TRBJ2-1, is KAGVTQTPRYLIKTRGQQVTLSCSPISGHRSVSWYQQTPGQGLQFLFEYFSETQRNKGNFPGRFSGRQFSNSRSEMNVSTLELGDSALYLCASSFENLAGGPEIEFFGPGTRLTVL.

The chain uses TRBV5-4 and TRBJ2-7, with 7 bases fitting TRBD2. The CDR3 sequence is 14 residues long. Germline-derived CDR1 and CDR2 are SGHNT and YYREEE (reference sequence). Trimming removed 0 bases from V and 6 bases from J; junction bases left unmatched: 6. CDR3 nucleotide sequence: TGTGCCAGCAGCTTGGGCGCGGGAGAACGCGAGCAGTACTTC. Translating gives CASSLGAGEREQYF.

The chain links TRBV28 to TRBJ2-3; D perhaps matches TRBD1 (6 bases). Germline V gene lookup returns CDR1 MDHEN and CDR2 SYDVKM. V was trimmed by 4 bases and J by 5 bases, leaving 28 bases between them. The CDR3 totals 19 residues. CDR3 DNA sequence: TGTGCCAGCAGTTCCCCAGGTGGGGGTAGCAGGGGCAGGGTAGATACGCAGTATTTT. Protein sequence: CASSSPGGGSRGRVDTQYF.

This clone has only a few counts. This rearrangement joins TRBV18 to TRBJ1-4; D is undetermined. Germline CDR1 KGHSH, CDR2 LQKENI. Trimming stripped 6 bases from V and 6 bases from J, with 5 bases between. The CDR3 consists of 11 residues. The CDR3, as DNA: TGTGCCAGCTCTTCGGATGAAAAACTGTTTTTT. Encoded protein: CASSSDEKLFF.

This sequence joins TRBV19 and TRBJ2-2; 11 bases map to TRBD1. The germline V gene encodes CDR1 LNHDA and CDR2 SQIVND (reference sequence). The CDR3 totals 16 residues. V was pared by 3 bases and J by 4 bases, with 4 bases of the junction left unmatched. The CDR3 coding sequence is TGTGCCAGTAGTATCGGGACAGGGGGTTTCACCGGGGAGCTGTTTTTT. Translating it yields CASSIGTGGFTGELFF.

The chain carries TRBV10-3 and TRBJ2-2; D unclear. V was cut by 8 bases and J by 0 bases, with 13 bases left in between. The CDR3 length is 15 residues. Per the germline V gene, CDR1 is ENHRY and CDR2 is SYGVKD. The CDR3 spells CAILLGSANTGELFF. DNA of the CDR3: TGTGCCATCCTTTTGGGGTCAGCGAACACCGGGGAGCTGTTTTTT.

The chain has TRBV5-1 and TRBJ2-7, with D possibly being TRBD2 (8 bases). The CDR3 totals 15 residues. V was clipped by 2 bases and J by 1 base, with 13 bases between them. The germline gives CDR1 SGHRS, CDR2 YFSETQ. The CDR3 loop is CASSFSGTASYEQYF. CDR3 DNA: TGCGCCAGCAGCTTTAGCGGGACAGCATCCTACGAGCAGTACTTC.

CDR3 residues: CASTPIGRGGQWPQHF. For the CDR3, the DNA is TGTGCCAGCACCCCTATAGGCAGGGGGGGCCAATGGCCCCAGCATTTT. The chain employs TRBV28 and TRBJ1-5; 7 bases are shared with TRBD1. The length of the CDR3 is 16 residues. CDR1 and CDR2 from the germline V gene are MDHEN and SYDVKM. V was clipped by 7 bases and J by 9 bases; unmatched bases: 18. The full variable domain, rest sourced from reference TRBV28 and TRBJ1-5, is DVKVTQSSRYLVKRTGEKVFLECVQDMDHENMFWYRQDPGLGLRLIYFSYDVKMKEKGDIPEGYSVSREKKERFSLILESASTNQTSMYLCASTPIGRGGQWPQHFGDGTRLSIL.

V gene TRBV5-1 combines with J gene TRBJ2-1; D possibly corresponds to TRBD2 (6 bases). The CDR3 consists of 14 residues. Deletions cut 4 bases from V and 4 bases from J, with 12 bases between. Germline V lookup: CDR1 SGHRS, CDR2 YFSETQ. The CDR3 DNA reads as TGCGCCAGCAGCCCCCGGGAGCCATACAATGAGCAGTTCTTC. This translates into CASSPREPYNEQFF.

The CDR3 coding sequence is TGTGCCAGCAAGGGGACAGTCCCCACTGAAAAACTGTTTTTT. It translates to CASKGTVPTEKLFF. This chain joins TRBV28 and TRBJ1-4; TRBD1 agrees at 7 bases. V lost 7 bases, J lost 7 bases, and 9 bases stayed unmatched. This CDR3 has 14 residues. Germline CDR1 reads MDHEN; CDR2 reads SYDVKM.

The chain employs TRBV4-2 and TRBJ2-1; no reliable D call. The ends were cut back, 0 bases at V and 11 bases at J, with 14 bases in the middle. The germline gives CDR1 LGHNA, CDR2 YNFKEQ. The CDR3 has 14 residues. CDR3 loop: CASSQEDARYKQFF. For the CDR3, the DNA is TGTGCCAGCAGCCAAGAGGACGCGAGGTACAAGCAGTTCTTC.

This clone was detected a few times. The V call is TRBV30, the J call TRBJ1-1, with D perhaps TRBD1 (6 bases). Trimming left V 5 bases short and J 2 bases short, with 15 bases between. The CDR3 is made up of 14 amino acids. Germline loops: CDR1 GTSNPN, CDR2 SVGIG (reference sequence). The CDR3 DNA reads TGTGCCTGGCGAGGCCGCAGGGGCAACACTGAAGCTTTCTTT. Its protein product is CAWRGRRGNTEAFF.

On this clone itself: Other DNA sequences in the same sample also yield this CDR3. The V gene is TRBV6-5, the J gene TRBJ2-7; 10 bases line up with TRBD1. Germline lookup yields CDR1 MNHEY and CDR2 SVGAGI. The length of the CDR3 is 14 residues. The trim removed 5 bases at V and 2 bases at J, leaving 3 bases unmatched. The CDR3 DNA follows: TGTGCCAGCAGTAGGGACAGGGGAACCTACGAGCAGTACTTC. As protein: CASSRDRGTYEQYF.

This clone was seen only once. The rearrangement joins TRBV7-9 to TRBJ2-5, with TRBD1 matching 7 bases. Germline lookup yields CDR1 SEHNR and CDR2 FQNEAQ (reference sequence). The length of the CDR3 is 14 residues. The V segment lost 5 bases and the J segment 0 bases; nucleotides outside the gene matches: 3. The CDR3: CASSITGDQETQYF. In nucleotides, the CDR3 is TGTGCCAGCAGCATCACAGGGGACCAAGAGACCCAGTACTTC.

The V gene is TRBV19, the J gene TRBJ2-7, with D possibly being TRBD1 (6 bases). This CDR3 has 15 residues. Germline V gene data show CDR1 as LNHDA and CDR2 as SQIVND (reference sequence). With 3 bases removed from V and 3 bases from J, the gap between germline ends came to 15 bases. In DNA form, the CDR3 reads TGTGCCAGTAGTATTTCGGGACATACTGTCTACGAGCAGTACTTC. Amino acids: CASSISGHTVYEQYF.

The chain carries TRBV7-2 and TRBJ2-1; perhaps TRBD2 as D (6 bases). V was shortened by 1 base and J by 7 bases, with 20 bases between the two germline ends. The CDR3 runs to 17 residues. The V gene's germline CDR1 is SGHTA and CDR2 FQGNSA. The CDR3 reads CASSLVLLGRTVNEQFF. CDR3 sequence (DNA): TGTGCCAGCAGCTTAGTTCTGCTCGGGAGAACGGTGAATGAGCAGTTCTTC.